A selection of T cell receptor beta chains follows, all from one sample in a study of technical replicates of blood from four donors. Sequenced by immunoSEQ multiplex PCR; TCRdb stores in-frame clones only, minus some. The sample has 87,000 or so clones; approximately 90% are singletons. Source material: T cells isolated from PBMCs. The source is a human donor in good health. Each CDR3 is given with its conserved first and last residue. The D gene is left open where the match is weak. Clone size, where shown, is once, few, many, or a class for clones that have expanded.

TRBJ2-7	TRBD2	-	15	TRBV6-1	CASSDVGLVVDEQYF	TGTGCCAGCAGTGATGTGGGACTAGTGGTTGACGAGCAGTACTTC
TRBJ2-1	TRBD1	-	17	TRBV5-1	CASSPQTTGDTYNEQFF	TGCGCCAGCAGCCCGCAAACCACAGGGGACACCTACAATGAGCAGTTCTTC
TRBJ1-2	TRBD1	-	15	TRBV27	CASSSHGTADYGYTF	TGTGCCAGCAGTAGCCACGGGACAGCGGACTATGGCTACACCTTC
TRBJ2-5	-	-	14	TRBV5-1	CASSLVGLWETQYF	TGCGCCAGCAGCTTGGTTGGCTTGTGGGAGACCCAGTACTTC
TRBJ2-2	-	-	12	TRBV13	CASSFHSGELFF	TGTGCCAGCAGCTTCCACTCCGGGGAGCTGTTTTTT
TRBJ1-1	-	-	12	TRBV29-1	CSVDAEGTEAFF	TGCAGCGTTGATGCGGAGGGCACTGAAGCTTTCTTT
TRBJ2-7	TRBD1	once	13	TRBV12-5	CASGLWDRAEQYF	TGTGCTAGTGGTTTGTGGGACAGGGCCGAGCAGTACTTC
TRBJ1-3	-	-	13	TRBV11-3	CASSLPGINTIYF	TGTGCCAGCAGCTTACCAGGGATAAACACCATATATTTT
TRBJ2-2	-	-	13	TRBV2	CASLADFTGELFF	TGTGCCAGCCTGGCGGATTTCACCGGGGAGCTGTTTTTT
TRBJ2-1	TRBD2	-	16	TRBV4-1	CASSLLGTSAVNEQFF	TGCGCCAGCAGTCTTCTAGGGACTAGCGCAGTCAATGAGCAGTTCTTC